What follows are 22 T cell receptor beta chains derived from one specimen sequenced in a study of T cell repertoires in cytomegalovirus infection. TCRdb processed the reads anew with MiXCR; each CDR3 protein has one entry. This table has about 900,000 distinct CDR3 sequences, approximately 30% appearing once. Their antigen targets remain unknown. The sample in question was cultured CD8+ T cells from PBMCs, obtained from culture after CMV antigen stimulation. The receptor set was obtained from a human donor in good health (CMV status not recorded). Some clones in this sample may be carry-over from other donors' samples.

This clonotype has ten or more counts. This rearrangement joins TRBV7-2 to TRBJ1-2; D ambiguous. Per the germline V gene, CDR1 is SGHTA and CDR2 is FQGNSA. The V gene lost 5 bases and the J gene lost 4 bases, with 8 bases spanning the gap. The CDR3 totals 12 residues. CDR3 bases: TGTGCCAGCAGCCCAGGCATCTATGGCTACACCTTC. Residues: CASSPGIYGYTF.

This clonotype has only a few counts. This sequence joins TRBV5-4 and TRBJ1-1; D uncertain. The V gene's germline CDR1 is SGHNT and CDR2 YYREEE (reference sequence). The CDR3 covers 16 residues. Trimming stripped 1 base from V and 2 bases from J, with 15 bases between. The CDR3 nucleotides read TGTGCCAGCAGCTTGTTAAGGGAACTATCAAACACTGAAGCTTTCTTT. Translation gives CASSLLRELSNTEAFF. Full variable domain (remainder filled in from reference TRBV5-4 and TRBJ1-1): ETGVTQSPTHLIKTRGQQVTLRCSSQSGHNTVSWYQQALGQGPQFIFQYYREEENGRGNFPPRFSGLQFPNYSSELNVNALELDDSALYLCASSLLRELSNTEAFFGQGTRLTVV.

J is TRBJ2-1 and V is TRBV12-3 or TRBV12-4; 8 bases are a match to TRBD2. There are 17 residues in the CDR3. J was trimmed by 0 bases and V by 7 bases; bases with no gene match: 11. In DNA, the CDR3 is TGTGCCAGCACCTCACCCCGGGAGGGGGGCTCCTACAATGAGCAGTTCTTC. Amino acids: CASTSPREGGSYNEQFF.

The rearrangement joins TRBV27 to TRBJ2-5; TRBD1 or TRBD2 may be the D gene (6 bases each). CDR1 MNHEY and CDR2 SMNVEV come from the germline V gene (reference sequence). With 0 bases removed from V and 2 bases from J, the gap between germline ends came to 16 bases. The CDR3 loop spans 17 amino acids. The CDR3 nucleotides are TGTGCCAGCAGTTTATCGACAAGGGGGGTTTATCAAGAGACCCAGTACTTC. Translating gives CASSLSTRGVYQETQYF.

J is TRBJ2-1 and V is TRBV25-1; tentatively, D is TRBD1 (5 bases). CDR1 and CDR2 from the germline V gene are MGHDK and SYGVNS. This CDR3 contains 16 residues. The V gene lost 1 base and the J gene lost 9 bases, with 19 bases spanning the gap. CDR3 sequence (DNA): TGTGCCAGCAGTGAATTCAAATGGACATCCTCTCTTGAGCAGTTCTTC. Amino acids: CASSEFKWTSSLEQFF.

This clonotype was seen ten or more times. The chain joins TRBV6-2 or TRBV6-3 to TRBJ1-1; D may be TRBD1 (5 bases). V lost 2 bases and J 4 bases, leaving 11 bases between the germline ends. The V gene's germline CDR1 is MNHEY and CDR2 SVGEGT. The CDR3 sequence is 14 residues long. The CDR3 loop is CASSYGGIGTEAFF. In DNA form, the CDR3 reads TGTGCCAGCAGTTACGGGGGGATCGGCACTGAAGCTTTCTTT.

This chain links TRBV29-1 with TRBJ2-2; unclear D gene. The ends were cut back, 7 bases at V and 0 bases at J, with 12 bases in the middle. This CDR3 has 14 residues. Germline V lookup: CDR1 SQVTM, CDR2 ANQGSEA. The CDR3 reads CSAGPTANTGELFF. CDR3 DNA: TGCAGCGCAGGACCTACAGCGAACACCGGGGAGCTGTTTTTT.

The chain is built from TRBV7-9 and TRBJ2-1, with TRBD2 matching 7 bases. J was trimmed by 0 bases and V by 8 bases; bases with no gene match: 7. The CDR3 has 15 residues. CDR1 is SEHNR, CDR2 FQNEAQ, per germline (reference sequence). CDR3 sequence (DNA): TGTGCCAGCCTTCTCCTAGCGGTCTCCTACAATGAGCAGTTCTTC. It encodes CASLLLAVSYNEQFF.

The chain has TRBV27 and TRBJ1-6; D not resolved. This CDR3 comprises 14 residues. Germline V CDR1 and CDR2: MNHEY, SMNVEV (reference sequence). Trimming pared 2 bases from V and 7 bases from J, leaving 9 bases between. CDR3 sequence (DNA): TGTGCCAGCAGTTTACGGGCAGGAAATTCACCCCTCCACTTT. Its protein product is CASSLRAGNSPLHF.

This clonotype showed up just a few times. The gene calls are TRBV29-1 and TRBJ2-7; 9 bases match TRBD1. Germline trimming cut 2 bases from V and 4 bases from J; bases unmatched to any gene: 9. The V gene's germline CDR1 is SQVTM and CDR2 ANQGSEA. This CDR3 has 15 amino acids. The CDR3 sequence: CSVELFGTGRYEQYF. The CDR3 DNA sequence: TGCAGCGTTGAACTTTTCGGGACAGGGCGGTACGAGCAGTACTTC.

This clonotype showed up just a few times. This sequence joins TRBV20-1 and TRBJ1-5; 7 nucleotides align to TRBD1. The CDR3 runs to 14 residues. The trim removed 5 bases at V and 9 bases at J, leaving 13 bases unmatched. Germline V CDR1 and CDR2: DFQATT, SNEGSKA (reference sequence). Written as DNA, the CDR3 is TGCAGTGCTCCAGACAGGGCCGTTATTGGGCCCCAGCATTTT. This translates into CSAPDRAVIGPQHF.

V is TRBV27 and J is TRBJ2-7, with TRBD1 matching over 7 bases. The length of the CDR3 is 14 residues. CDR1 is MNHEY and CDR2 is SMNVEV in the germline V gene (reference sequence). V lost 8 bases to trimming and J lost 4 bases; unmatched junction nucleotides: 11. CDR3 sequence reads: CASASSTGWYEQYV. The CDR3 DNA reads TGTGCCAGCGCCTCCTCGACAGGGTGGTACGAGCAGTACGTC.

The genes are TRBV6-1 and TRBJ1-2; TRBD1 agrees at 10 bases. Germline loops: CDR1 MNHNS, CDR2 SASEGT. CDR3 length: 14 amino acids. V was pared by 6 bases and J by 6 bases, with 7 bases of the junction left unmatched. The CDR3 DNA follows: TGTGCCAGCAGGGGACAGGGGAGGATCGATGGCTACACCTTC. Its translation is CASRGQGRIDGYTF.

The table lists this clonotype with a few counts. The chain employs TRBV4-1 and TRBJ2-1; D is perhaps TRBD2 (6 bases). The ends were cut back, 3 bases at V and 3 bases at J, with 9 bases in the middle. The germline gives CDR1 MGHRA, CDR2 YSYEKL. The CDR3 runs 14 residues. The CDR3 region has the DNA TGCGCCAGCAGCCATCCCGGGGGCTACAATGAGCAGTTCTTC. Protein: CASSHPGGYNEQFF.

The table lists this clonotype with a few counts. The J gene is TRBJ2-1, the V gene TRBV24-1; no clear D. The CDR3 sequence is 11 residues long. Trimming left V 3 bases short and J 8 bases short, with 4 bases between. Germline V lookup: CDR1 KGHDR, CDR2 SFDVKD. The CDR3 spells CATSDRHEQFF. The CDR3 region has the DNA TGTGCCACCAGTGATCGGCATGAGCAGTTCTTC.

Only a few counts were recorded for this clonotype. The chain carries TRBV9 and TRBJ2-6; 8 bases map to TRBD2. Germline V gene sequence: CDR1 SGDLS, CDR2 YYNGEE. This CDR3 is 18 amino acids long. Trimming removed 6 bases from V and 0 bases from J; junction bases left unmatched: 11. The CDR3 nucleotides read TGTGCCAGCACACCCTTCCAGCGGGGGACCTCTGGGGCCAACGTCCTGACTTTC. It specifies CASTPFQRGTSGANVLTF.

V is TRBV19 and J is TRBJ1-4, with a weak D call TRBD1 (5 bases). Trimming took 7 bases from V and 7 from J, leaving 13 bases between them. The CDR3 length is 13 residues. Germline lookup yields CDR1 LNHDA and CDR2 SQIVND (reference sequence). The CDR3 DNA follows: TGTGCCAGTACCCCGGGACCGGTTGAAAAACTGTTTTTT. It encodes CASTPGPVEKLFF. Variable domain in full (rest from reference TRBV19 and TRBJ1-4): DGGITQSPKYLFRKEGQNVTLSCEQNLNHDAMYWYRQDPGQGLRLIYYSQIVNDFQKGDIAEGYSVSREKKESFPLTVTSAQKNPTAFYLCASTPGPVEKLFFGSGTQLSVL.

This sequence joins TRBV7-8 and TRBJ2-2; D is perhaps TRBD2 (7 bases). The CDR3 runs 15 residues. V lost 6 bases and J lost 4, with 15 bases in between. Germline V CDR1 and CDR2: SGHVS, FQNEAQ. DNA of the CDR3: TGTGCCAGCAGGGGGGGGGGGGCTGGCACCGGGGAGCTGTTTTTT. Translation gives CASRGGGAGTGELFF. Based on the CDR3 plus reference TRBV7-8 and TRBJ2-2, the full variable domain is GAGVSQSPRYKVAKRGQDVALRCDPISGHVSLFWYQQALGQGPEFLTYFQNEAQLDKSGLPSDRFFAERPEGSVSTLKIQRTQQEDSAVYLCASRGGGAGTGELFFGEGSRLTVL.

In its sample, this clonotype was seen a few times. The chain has TRBV15 and TRBJ2-1; 7 bases agree with TRBD2. The germline V gene encodes CDR1 LNHNV and CDR2 YYDKDF (reference sequence). This CDR3 spans 16 amino acids. The V gene end was trimmed by 0 bases and the J gene end by 6 bases; junction bases not matched to a gene: 8. The CDR3 sequence: CATSRDLGLVGNEQFF. The CDR3 DNA is TGTGCCACCAGCAGAGATTTAGGACTAGTGGGCAATGAGCAGTTCTTC.

This clonotype was picked up many times. The genes are TRBV7-8 and TRBJ2-3; D is perhaps TRBD2 (5 bases). The CDR3 length is 15 residues. The V and J ends lost 6 bases and 6 bases respectively, with 19 bases between them. Per the germline V gene, CDR1 is SGHVS and CDR2 is FQNEAQ. This CDR3 reads CASRRALAHRDTQYF. The CDR3 DNA sequence: TGTGCCAGCAGGCGGGCGCTGGCTCACCGGGATACGCAGTATTTT.

The V call is TRBV20-1, the J call TRBJ2-7; 7 bases match TRBD1. Germline assignment: CDR1 DFQATT and CDR2 SNEGSKA (reference sequence). The CDR3 has 14 amino acids. V gave up 5 bases and J gave up 6 bases; unmatched junction bases: 13. The CDR3 region is CSARPWDSSFEQYV. The CDR3 coding sequence is TGCAGTGCTCGGCCCTGGGACAGTTCTTTCGAGCAGTACGTC.

This clonotype was detected only a few times. This CDR3 is CASSYPTRGTEKETQYF. Written as DNA, the CDR3 is TGTGCCAGCAGCTATCCCACGAGAGGCACAGAAAAAGAGACCCAGTACTTC. The chain couples TRBV7-8 to TRBJ2-5; D gene unclear. The CDR3 covers 17 residues. From germline, CDR1 is SGHVS and CDR2 FQNEAQ. V lost 4 bases and J lost 3, with 21 bases in between.